This T cell receptor (beta chain) was identified during a study of T-cell reconstitution after alpha-beta-depleted transplantation in children. The CDR3 is 14 residues long. Germline CDR1 is MDHEN and CDR2 is SYDVKM. V was trimmed by 3 bases and J by 0 bases, leaving 8 bases between them. Unique molecular identifiers were incorporated during preparation of the TCRbeta library. TCRdb used MiXCR to reprocess the PCR reads, holding one entry per CDR3 protein. Of about 400,000 distinct CDR3 sequences in the sample, about a fifth are singletons; the top ten hold 3.8%. The sample consisted of PBMCs from the stem cell graft donor, taken from the stem cell graft. The sequence came from a human donor who donated a stem cell graft to a child with acute myeloid leukemia. The rearrangement links TRBV28 to TRBJ2-5; D call uncertain. The CDR3 reads CASSFAPYQETQYF. CDR3 nucleotide sequence: TGTGCCAGCAGTTTCGCGCCCTACCAAGAGACCCAGTACTTC.